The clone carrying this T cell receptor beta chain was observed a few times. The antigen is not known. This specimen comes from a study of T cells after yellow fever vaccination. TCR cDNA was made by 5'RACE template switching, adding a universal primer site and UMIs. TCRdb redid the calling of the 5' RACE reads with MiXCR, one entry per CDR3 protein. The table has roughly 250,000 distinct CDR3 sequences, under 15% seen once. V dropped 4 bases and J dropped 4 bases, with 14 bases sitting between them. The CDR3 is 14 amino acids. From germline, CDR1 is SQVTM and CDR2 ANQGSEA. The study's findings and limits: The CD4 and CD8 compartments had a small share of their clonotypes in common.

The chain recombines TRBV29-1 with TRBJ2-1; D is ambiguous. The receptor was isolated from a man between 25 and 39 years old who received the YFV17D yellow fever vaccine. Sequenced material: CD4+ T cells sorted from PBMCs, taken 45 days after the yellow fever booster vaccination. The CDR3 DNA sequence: TGCAGCGTTGGAAAAAGCGCCCTATACAATGAGCAGTTCTTC. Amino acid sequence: CSVGKSALYNEQFF.